This T cell receptor beta chain was identified in a study of T-cell memory formation after mild COVID-19. MiXCR, applied by TCRdb to the 5' RACE reads, yields one record per CDR3 protein. The data contain 75,000 to 90,000 distinct CDR3 sequences, approximately 15% of them singletons. This clonotype has just a few counts. Antigen: not known. The germline V gene encodes CDR1 SGHRS and CDR2 YFSETQ. CDR3 length: 11 residues. Trimming stripped 5 bases from V and 6 bases from J, with 8 bases between. Points from the study as a whole: Clones that contracted clustered mainly in CM and EM if CD4+ and in EMRA if CD8+. Day 15 to 85 contractors were CD4/CD8 balanced; later expanders leaned CD4+.

What was sequenced was PBMCs or a T cell subset sorted from them (not recorded which). This TCR came from an adult woman who had mild COVID-19 (a few samples of this study predate the infection). Cell type and time point are not known. This rearrangement joins TRBV5-1 to TRBJ1-1; possible D gene TRBD1, 6 bases. DNA for the CDR3: TGCGCCAGCAGAACAGGGCCTGAAGCTTTCTTT. As protein: CASRTGPEAFF.